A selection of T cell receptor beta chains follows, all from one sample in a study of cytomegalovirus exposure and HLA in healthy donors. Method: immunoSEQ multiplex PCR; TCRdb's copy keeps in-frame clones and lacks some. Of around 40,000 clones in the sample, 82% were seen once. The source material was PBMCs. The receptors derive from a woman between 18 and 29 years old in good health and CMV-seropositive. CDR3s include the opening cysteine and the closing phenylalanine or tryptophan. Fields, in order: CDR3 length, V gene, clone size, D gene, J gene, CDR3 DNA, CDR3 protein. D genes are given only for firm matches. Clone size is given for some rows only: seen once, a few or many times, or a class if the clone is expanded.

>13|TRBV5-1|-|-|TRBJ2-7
TGCGCCAGCAGCGAGGACAGCTCCTACGAGCAGTACTTC
CASSEDSSYEQYF
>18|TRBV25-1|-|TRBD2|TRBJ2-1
TGTGCCAGCAGTGGCTGGACTAGCGGGACAAGCTCCTACAATGAGCAGTTCTTC
CASSGWTSGTSSYNEQFF
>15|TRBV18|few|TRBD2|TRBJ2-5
TGTGCCAGCTCACCACCGGGACTAGCCCAACAGACCCAGTACTTC
CASSPPGLAQQTQYF
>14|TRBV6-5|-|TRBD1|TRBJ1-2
TGTGCCAGCAGTTACCAGGGGGCAAACTATGGCTACACCTTC
CASSYQGANYGYTF
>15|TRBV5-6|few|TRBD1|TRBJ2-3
TGTGCCAGCAGCTTGGTGGGACAGGGTGCCCATACGCAGTATTTT
CASSLVGQGAHTQYF
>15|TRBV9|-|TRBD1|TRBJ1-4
TGTGCCAGCAGCCCCCGCTCCCAGGGGGGTGAAAAACTGTTTTTT
CASSPRSQGGEKLFF
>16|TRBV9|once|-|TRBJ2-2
TGTGCCAGCAGCGTCCGTTCCGGGAGTGGCACCGGGGAGCTGTTTTTT
CASSVRSGSGTGELFF
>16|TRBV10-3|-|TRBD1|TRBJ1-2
TGTGCCATCAGTGAGGCCCGACAGGGATACTACTATGGCTACACCTTC
CAISEARQGYYYGYTF
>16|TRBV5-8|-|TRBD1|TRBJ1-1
TGTGCCAGCAGCCCCACCCTCCCGACAGGGTTCCCTGAAGCTTTCTTT
CASSPTLPTGFPEAFF
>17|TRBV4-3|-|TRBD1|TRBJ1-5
TGCGCCAGCAGCCAGACTCTGACAGGGCTTTTAAATCAGCCCCAGCATTTT
CASSQTLTGLLNQPQHF
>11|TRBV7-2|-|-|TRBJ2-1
TGTGCCAGCAGCTTCGACAATGAGCAGTTCTTC
CASSFDNEQFF
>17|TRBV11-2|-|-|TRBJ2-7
TGTGCCAGCAGCACATCCCGGACAGCCCAGCGGCGGTACGAGCAGTACTTC
CASSTSRTAQRRYEQYF
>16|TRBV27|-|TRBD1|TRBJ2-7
TGTGCCAGCAGTTTATCAGGGACAGGGGTCAGACGGGAGCAGTACTTC
CASSLSGTGVRREQYF
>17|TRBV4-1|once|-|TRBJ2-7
TGCGCCAGCAGCCAAGGCGACGGCGGGTCGAGCTCCTACGAGCAGTACTTC
CASSQGDGGSSSYEQYF
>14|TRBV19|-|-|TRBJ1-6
TGTGCCAGTACCTGGAGCTCCTATAATTCACCCCTCCACTTT
CASTWSSYNSPLHF
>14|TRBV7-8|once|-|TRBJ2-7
TGTGCCAGCAGCCAGGGACTCGTCGCGGGCGAGCAGTACTTC
CASSQGLVAGEQYF
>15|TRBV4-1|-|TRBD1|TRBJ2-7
TGCGCCAGCAGCCAAGAGATAGTGGACAGGGCCGAGCAGTACTTC
CASSQEIVDRAEQYF
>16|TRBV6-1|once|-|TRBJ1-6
TGTGCCAGCAGTGAAGCGCGAATGGGTGCGGGGAGACCCCTCCACTTT
CASSEARMGAGRPLHF
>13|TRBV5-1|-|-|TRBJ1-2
TGCGCCAGTTCAGATATTCAAAACTATGGCTACACCTTC
CASSDIQNYGYTF
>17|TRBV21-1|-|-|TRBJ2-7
TGTGCCAGCAGCAAAAACCCTAACCCCGGGACATCGTACGAGCAGTACTTC
CASSKNPNPGTSYEQYF
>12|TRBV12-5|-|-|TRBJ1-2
TGTGCTAGTGGGCCCGGTGGCTATGGCTACACCTTC
CASGPGGYGYTF
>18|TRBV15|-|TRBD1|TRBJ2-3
TGTGCCACCAGCAGAGTCCAAATAGGGGGCCCTATCAAAGATACGCAGTATTTT
CATSRVQIGGPIKDTQYF
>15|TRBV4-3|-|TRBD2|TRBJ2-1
TGCGCCAGCAGCCAGACTAGCGGGGGGTATTATGAGCAGTTCTTC
CASSQTSGGYYEQFF
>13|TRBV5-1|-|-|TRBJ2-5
TGCGCCAGCAGCTTTGGAAGAGGGGAGACCCAGTACTTC
CASSFGRGETQYF
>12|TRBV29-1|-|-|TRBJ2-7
TGCAGCGTTGACGAGGGATCCTACGAGCAGTACTTC
CSVDEGSYEQYF
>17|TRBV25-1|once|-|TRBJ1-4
TGTGCCAGCCGAGCAATCGGCCGAACAGGGCGTGTGGAAAAACTGTTTTTT
CASRAIGRTGRVEKLFF
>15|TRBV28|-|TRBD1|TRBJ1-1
TGTGCCAGCAGTCGGCCCACAGGGGTGAACACTGAAGCTTTCTTT
CASSRPTGVNTEAFF
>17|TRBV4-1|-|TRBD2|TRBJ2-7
TGCGCCAGCAGCCAACCCGGACTAGCGGGAGGGACCTACGAGCAGTACTTC
CASSQPGLAGGTYEQYF
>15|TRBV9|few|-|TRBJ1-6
TGTGCCAGCAGCGCTCAGCCGGGACAACGATCACCCCTCCACTTT
CASSAQPGQRSPLHF
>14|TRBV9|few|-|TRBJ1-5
TGTGCCAGCAGCGTTACAGGGCAAAATCAGCCCCAGCATTTT
CASSVTGQNQPQHF
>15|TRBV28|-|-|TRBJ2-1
TGTGCCAGCAGTTTTTGGGCCGTTAATGACAATGAGCAGTTCTTC
CASSFWAVNDNEQFF
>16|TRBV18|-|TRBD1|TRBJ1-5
TGTGCCAGCTCACCAGCGACAGGGGAAGGCAATCAGCCCCAGCATTTT
CASSPATGEGNQPQHF
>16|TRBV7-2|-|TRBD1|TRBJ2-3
TGTGCCAGCAGCCGACAGGGGGCGAGGAGCACAGATACGCAGTATTTT
CASSRQGARSTDTQYF